This record looks at one T cell receptor (beta chain) sequence and its context. Its cognate antigen is unknown. This specimen comes from a study of T cell responses to AZD1222 COVID-19 vaccine. The table came from immunoSEQ multiplex PCR; TCRdb's copy has only in-frame clones and leaves some out. Of approximately 150,000 clones listed, 85% to 95% are singletons. Findings of the study overall: Spike-specific TCR breadth rose after two AZD1222 doses, and depth rose as well. Donors in the cohort were predominantly white British and more often female, and clonal diversity was possibly underestimated.

Sequencing used peripheral blood, obtained on day 0 of AZD1222 vaccination. This TCR was sampled from an adult in good health.

The CDR3 DNA sequence: TGTGCCTGGAGTGTTCCTCCCGGGGCAGCTAACTCCTACGAGCAGTACTTC. Translation: CAWSVPPGAANSYEQYF. The chain links TRBV30 to TRBJ2-7; TRBD1 or TRBD2 may be the D gene (5 bases each). CDR1 and CDR2 from the germline V gene are GTSNPN and SVGIG (reference sequence). This CDR3 has 17 residues. Trimming shortened V by 0 bases and J by 0 bases, and 18 bases separated the two germline ends.